A selection of T cell receptor beta chains follows, all from one sample in a study of shared T cell receptors in the human thymus. TCRdb's copy holds only in-frame clones and misses some; the assay was immunoSEQ multiplex PCR. The sample yields about 660,000 clones, roughly 90% seen once. The sample was also reused in another study, on human thymus T cells.

The sample comprised thymocytes. The receptors come from a boy in the first two years of life with a congenital heart defect. Each CDR3 is given with its conserved first and last residue. The D gene is left open where the match is weak. Some rows have no size entry. The others give once, few or many, or a class for an expanded clone.

d_call	v_call	j_call	clone_size	cdr3_aa	cdr3_nt
.	TRBV27	TRBJ1-1	.	CASKRGPNTEAFF	TGTGCCAGCAAAAGGGGCCCGAACACTGAAGCTTTCTTT
TRBD2	TRBV6-7	TRBJ2-3	.	CASSLHWREGRGSDTQYF	TGTGCCAGCAGCCTCCATTGGCGGGAGGGCCGCGGCTCAGATACGCAGTATTTT
.	TRBV11-3	TRBJ2-2	.	CASTHVRDTGELFF	TGTGCCAGCACCCATGTTCGCGACACCGGGGAGCTGTTTTTT
TRBD2	TRBV15	TRBJ2-3	.	CATSIRRGFPDTQYF	TGTGCCACCAGCATAAGGCGGGGGTTCCCAGATACGCAGTATTTT
.	TRBV4-3	TRBJ1-1	.	CASSQGPDTYTEAFF	TGCGCCAGCAGCCAAGGGCCGGACACCTACACTGAAGCTTTCTTT
TRBD2	TRBV4-1	TRBJ2-3	.	CASSQDERETSTDTQYF	TGCGCCAGCAGCCAAGATGAGCGGGAGACTAGCACAGATACGCAGTATTTT
.	TRBV19	TRBJ2-7	once	CASSRRLKSLSYEQYF	TGTGCCAGTAGTAGGAGGTTGAAAAGCTTATCCTACGAGCAGTACTTC
TRBD1	TRBV27	TRBJ1-1	.	CASRPTGDGTEAFF	TGTGCCAGCCGACCGACAGGGGATGGGACTGAAGCTTTCTTT
.	TRBV14	TRBJ1-4	.	CASSRGPGEKLFF	TGTGCCAGCAGCCGAGGACCAGGGGAAAAACTGTTTTTT
TRBD2	TRBV4-3	TRBJ2-1	.	CASSLHKREGRGGNEQFF	TGCGCCAGCAGCCTTCATAAGCGGGAGGGCCGAGGTGGAAATGAGCAGTTCTTC
TRBD1	TRBV7-7	TRBJ1-1	.	CASSLSSRTGGELNTEAFF	TGTGCTAGCAGCTTATCTTCCAGGACAGGGGGCGAACTGAACACTGAAGCTTTCTTT
TRBD2	TRBV10-1	TRBJ2-3	.	CASSESIGGRAGHTDTQYF	TGCGCCAGCAGTGAGTCGATCGGCGGGAGGGCCGGTCACACAGATACGCAGTATTTT
.	TRBV19	TRBJ1-1	.	CASSTRGRNTEAFF	TGTGCCAGTAGTACCAGGGGACGAAACACTGAAGCTTTCTTT
TRBD1	TRBV11-2	TRBJ2-1	.	CASSTRDRVPNEQFF	TGTGCCAGCAGCACCCGGGACAGGGTTCCCAATGAGCAGTTCTTC
TRBD2	TRBV4-3	TRBJ2-3	few	CASSQASGRAGDTQYF	TGCGCCAGCAGCCAAGCTAGCGGGAGGGCCGGGGATACGCAGTATTTT
.	TRBV7-9	TRBJ1-2	.	CASSPERRLDGVGYTF	TGTGCCAGCAGCCCGGAGAGGAGGTTGGATGGTGTAGGCTACACCTTC
.	TRBV11-2	TRBJ2-3	.	CASSTKRPPADTQYF	TGTGCCAGCAGCACGAAGAGGCCGCCGGCAGATACGCAGTATTTT
.	TRBV18	TRBJ1-6	.	CASSPQDGRDISYNSPLHF	TGTGCCAGCTCACCACAGGACGGACGGGACATCTCCTATAATTCACCCCTCCACTTT
.	TRBV28	TRBJ1-6	.	CASHGIYNSPLHF	TGTGCCAGCCACGGGATCTATAATTCACCCCTCCACTTT
TRBD2	TRBV29-1	TRBJ2-5	.	CSVVSRPPGTSGRGGWRETQYF	TGCAGCGTTGTATCCAGGCCCCCCGGGACTAGCGGGAGGGGGGGATGGCGGGAGACCCAGTACTTC
.	TRBV4-1	TRBJ2-1	.	CASSQAGIEQFF	TGCGCCAGCAGCCAAGCCGGGATTGAGCAGTTCTTC